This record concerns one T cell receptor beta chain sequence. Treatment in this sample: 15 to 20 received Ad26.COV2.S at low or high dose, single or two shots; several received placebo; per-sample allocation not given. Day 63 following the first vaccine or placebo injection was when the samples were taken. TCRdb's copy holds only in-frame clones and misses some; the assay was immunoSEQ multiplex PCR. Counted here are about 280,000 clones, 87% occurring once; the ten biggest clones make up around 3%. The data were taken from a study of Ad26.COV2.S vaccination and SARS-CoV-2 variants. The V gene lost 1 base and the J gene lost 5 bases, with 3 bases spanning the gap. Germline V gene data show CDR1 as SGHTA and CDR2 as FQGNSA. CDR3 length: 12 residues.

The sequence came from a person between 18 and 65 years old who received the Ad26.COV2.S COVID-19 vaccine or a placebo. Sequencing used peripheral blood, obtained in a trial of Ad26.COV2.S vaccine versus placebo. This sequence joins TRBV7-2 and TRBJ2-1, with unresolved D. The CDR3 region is CASSLVDNEQFF. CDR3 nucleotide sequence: TGTGCCAGCAGCTTAGTGGACAATGAGCAGTTCTTC.